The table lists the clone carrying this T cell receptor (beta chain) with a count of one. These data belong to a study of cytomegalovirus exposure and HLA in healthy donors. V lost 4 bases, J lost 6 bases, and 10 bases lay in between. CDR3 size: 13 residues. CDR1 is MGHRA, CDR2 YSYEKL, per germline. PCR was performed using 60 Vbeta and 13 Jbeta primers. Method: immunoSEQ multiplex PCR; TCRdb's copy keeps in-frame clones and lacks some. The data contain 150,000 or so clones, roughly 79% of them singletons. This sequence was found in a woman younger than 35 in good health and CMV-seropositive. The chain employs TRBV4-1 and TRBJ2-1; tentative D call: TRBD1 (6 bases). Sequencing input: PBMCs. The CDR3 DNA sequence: TGCGCCAGCAGCCGTCCAGGGGCCAATGAGCAGTTCTTC. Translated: CASSRPGANEQFF.